This entry concerns a single T cell receptor beta chain. What it recognizes is unknown. UMIs accompanied the 5'RACE template switching by which TCR beta cDNA was made. TCRdb reprocessed the 5' RACE reads; each CDR3 protein has one entry and no DNA is given. Its table lists approximately 550,000 distinct CDR3 sequences. The sample belongs to a study of T cells expressing NK-cell markers. About the research overall: Among eight sequenced donors, seven carried HCMV seropositivity while one was seronegative.

Study-wide results and caveats: Nothing established the HCMV specificity of expanded NKG2C+ T cell clones. Dominant NKG2C+ clonotypes made up roughly 1.0-7.0% of CD8+ T cells in roughly 6 donors.

The CDR3 contains 14 residues. Germline V CDR1 and CDR2: SGHVS, FQNEAQ. The sample taken for sequencing was blood T cells: a sorted CD56 or NKG2C T cell subset, CD4+ or CD8+ T cells, or bulk PBMC T cells (not recorded which). This receptor was identified in a man between 18 and 29 years old in good health. The V and J genes are TRBV7-8 and TRBJ2-7; TCRdb lists TRBD1, though no DNA is available to test this call. The CDR3 loop reads CASSSTGGSYEQYF.